One and the same sample provided the 10 T cell receptor beta chains below, sequenced in a study of T cell responses to AZD1222 COVID-19 vaccine. Repertoires were generated with immunoSEQ multiplex PCR, while TCRdb's copy carries only in-frame clones and drops some. This sample has roughly 150,000 clones; roughly 94% occur once, and the top ten carry over 4.5%. Source: peripheral blood, taken 28 days after the second AZD1222 dose. Every receptor here comes from an adult who received the AZD1222 COVID-19 vaccine.

This clone came up once. J is TRBJ2-5 and V is TRBV7-7; TRBD2 agrees at 10 bases. CDR1 SSHAT and CDR2 FNYEAQ come from the germline V gene (reference sequence). The CDR3 runs 14 residues. V dropped 6 bases and J dropped 5; count of bases not matched to a gene: 6. For the CDR3, the DNA is TGTGCCAGCAGTCCTAGCGGGAGTGGGGAGACCCAGTACTTC. Translating it yields CASSPSGSGETQYF.

V gene TRBV19 combines with J gene TRBJ1-1; D call uncertain. The CDR3 loop spans 15 amino acids. CDR1 and CDR2 (germline): LNHDA, SQIVND (reference sequence). V was shortened by 5 bases and J by 2 bases, with 15 bases between the two germline ends. CDR3 coding DNA: TGTGCCAGTAGTTCAAATCGAGGGCTCAACACTGAAGCTTTCTTT. Its protein is CASSSNRGLNTEAFF.

The chain links TRBV9 to TRBJ2-1, with D perhaps matching TRBD2 (5 bases). The V end lost 7 bases, the J end lost 3 bases, and 8 bases lay between the germline ends. Germline CDR1 reads SGDLS; CDR2 reads YYNGEE. This CDR3 contains 12 residues. CDR3 protein: CASGSGYNEQFF. CDR3 coding DNA: TGTGCCAGCGGGAGTGGCTACAATGAGCAGTTCTTC.

V is TRBV28 and J is TRBJ2-7, with D possibly TRBD1 on 6 matching bases. The CDR3 is 12 residues long. Germline V gene sequence: CDR1 MDHEN, CDR2 SYDVKM. Between the trimmed V and J ends, which lost 6 bases and 7 bases, there was a span of 13 bases. The CDR3: CASRIQGKEQYF. The DNA for the CDR3 is TGTGCCAGCAGGATACAGGGAAAAGAGCAGTACTTC.

The rearrangement joins TRBV5-1 to TRBJ2-1; D gene uncertain. Germline V gene lookup returns CDR1 SGHRS and CDR2 YFSETQ. Trimming took 0 bases from V and 0 from J, leaving 10 bases between them. The CDR3 runs to 16 residues. The CDR3 loop is CASSLAPGSSYNEQFF. CDR3 sequence (DNA): TGCGCCAGCAGCTTGGCCCCGGGTAGCTCCTACAATGAGCAGTTCTTC.

The chain uses TRBV28 and TRBJ1-2, with D hard to call. The germline CDR1 and CDR2 sequences are MDHEN and SYDVKM. Trimming pared 7 bases from V and 2 bases from J, leaving 17 bases between. The CDR3 covers 15 residues. DNA of the CDR3: TGTGCCAGCACCCACGGCAGACTCTTGAACTATGGCTACACCTTC. Translated, it gives CASTHGRLLNYGYTF.

In DNA, the CDR3 is TGTGCCAGGACGGACGGTCCTAATGAAAAACTGTTTTTT. Residues: CARTDGPNEKLFF. The rearrangement links TRBV5-8 to TRBJ1-4; no firm D call. The V end was cut by 8 bases, the J end by 3 bases, with 11 bases between. The CDR3 extends over 13 amino acids. From germline, CDR1 is SGHTS and CDR2 YDEGEE.

V usage is TRBV27 and J usage is TRBJ1-1, with 8 nucleotides matching TRBD1. J was trimmed by 6 bases and V by 4 bases; bases with no gene match: 10. In germline, CDR1 is MNHEY, CDR2 SMNVEV (reference sequence). This CDR3 region has 15 residues. CDR3 amino acids: CASSSRQDRVAEAFF. In DNA, the CDR3 is TGTGCCAGCAGTTCACGACAGGACAGGGTCGCTGAAGCTTTCTTT.

The V gene is TRBV6-2 or TRBV6-3, the J gene TRBJ1-6; TRBD1 agrees at 7 bases. CDR1 and CDR2 (germline): MNHEY, SVGEGT. J was trimmed by 4 bases and V by 3 bases; bases with no gene match: 9. The CDR3 has 17 amino acids. CDR3 DNA: TGTGCCAGCAGTTATTCCATTCGGACAGGTTATAATTCACCCCTCCACTTT. It yields the protein CASSYSIRTGYNSPLHF.

The rearrangement joins TRBV2 to TRBJ2-7; D perhaps matches TRBD1 (6 bases). Per the germline V gene, CDR1 is SNHLY and CDR2 is FYNNEI. The CDR3 contains 14 residues. Trimming left V 7 bases short and J 9 bases short, with 22 bases between. The CDR3 protein is CASIQDSLMGWQYF. The CDR3 nucleotides read TGTGCCAGCATTCAGGACAGCCTAATGGGATGGCAGTACTTC.